These T cell receptor beta chains were read from a single sample in a study of blood T cell repertoires in COVID-19. The repertoire was sequenced with immunoSEQ multiplex PCR; TCRdb's copy has only in-frame clones and lacks some. In the table there are roughly 300,000 clones, around 90% of which are singletons. Sequenced input: peripheral blood. The receptors here all came from a man aged 18 to 29 who had recovered from COVID-19. The CDR3 runs from the conserved cysteine through the conserved F or W. A D gene is named only where the DNA matches it firmly. Size is omitted from some rows. Given values are once, few, many or a class for expanded clones.

NA	TRBJ2-7	TRBV18	NA	TGTGCCAGCTCACCGCAGGGGGGCCTCTCCTACGAGCAGTACTTC	CASSPQGGLSYEQYF
NA	TRBJ2-2	TRBV30	NA	TGTGCCTGGAGTGTGGTTAGTCCCGGGGAGCTGTTTTTT	CAWSVVSPGELFF
NA	TRBJ1-1	TRBV6-5	NA	TGTGCCAGCAGCGGCTGGGGGGACACTGAAGCTTTCTTT	CASSGWGDTEAFF
few	TRBJ2-1	TRBV5-1	NA	TGCGCCAGCAGCTTGGCCCGCAATGAGCAGTTCTTC	CASSLARNEQFF
NA	TRBJ1-2	TRBV7-6	TRBD1	TGTGCCAGCAGCTTAGCGGCGGGGGACAGGGACTCCTATGGCTACACCTTC	CASSLAAGDRDSYGYTF
NA	TRBJ1-1	TRBV5-1	NA	TGCGCCAGCAGCTCAACAGGTGGAAACACTGAAGCTTTCTTT	CASSSTGGNTEAFF
NA	TRBJ2-1	TRBV25-1	NA	TGTGCCAGCAGTTCCGCAGACAGAGGATACAATGAGCAGTTCTTC	CASSSADRGYNEQFF
NA	TRBJ2-5	TRBV6-5	NA	TGTGCCAGCAGGGAGACAGACCAAGAGACCCAGTACTTC	CASRETDQETQYF
NA	TRBJ2-7	TRBV4-1	NA	TGCGCCAGCAGCCAAGAGCATAGCTCAAGCTCCTACGAGCAGTACTTC	CASSQEHSSSSYEQYF
NA	TRBJ1-2	TRBV19	NA	TGTGCCAGTAGTATAGGGAGCAGGGGAAATATTGGCTACACCTTC	CASSIGSRGNIGYTF
NA	TRBJ1-4	TRBV5-1	NA	TGCGCCAGCAGCTTGGGTCGGGTCCCCCCAACTAATGAAAAACTGTTTTTT	CASSLGRVPPTNEKLFF
NA	TRBJ2-1	TRBV2	NA	TGTGCCAGCATTGGGGGGGAGCAGTTCTTC	CASIGGEQFF
NA	TRBJ2-7	TRBV6-5	TRBD1	TGTGCCAGCAGTTACTGGACAGGGGGGTCCACCTACGAGCAGTACTTC	CASSYWTGGSTYEQYF
NA	TRBJ2-1	TRBV7-2	NA	TGTGCCAGCAGCTTAGGGGTAACCGGGACATCAGAGCAGTTCTTC	CASSLGVTGTSEQFF
NA	TRBJ2-1	TRBV20-1	NA	TGCAGTGCTAGTAGGCAGGGCCAATACAATGAGCAGTTCTTC	CSASRQGQYNEQFF
NA	TRBJ2-1	TRBV7-2	NA	TGTGCCAGCAGCCCCATGAGGGAGGCCCCCTCCTACAATGAGCAGTTCTTC	CASSPMREAPSYNEQFF
once	TRBJ2-5	TRBV10-3	TRBD2	TGTGCCATCAGTGTATCAGCGGGGGGGCAAGAGACCCAGTACTTC	CAISVSAGGQETQYF
NA	TRBJ2-1	TRBV7-3	TRBD1	TGTGCCAGCAGCTCATCCGGGACAGGGAGCAATGAGCAGTTCTTC	CASSSSGTGSNEQFF